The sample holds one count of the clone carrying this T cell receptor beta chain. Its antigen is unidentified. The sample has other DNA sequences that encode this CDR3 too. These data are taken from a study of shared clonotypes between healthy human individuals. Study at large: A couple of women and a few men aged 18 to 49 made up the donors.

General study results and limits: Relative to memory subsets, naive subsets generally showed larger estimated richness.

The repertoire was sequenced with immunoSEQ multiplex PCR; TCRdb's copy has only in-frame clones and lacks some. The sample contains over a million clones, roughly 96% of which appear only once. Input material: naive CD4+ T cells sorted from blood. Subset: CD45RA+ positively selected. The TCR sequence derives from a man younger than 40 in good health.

The CDR3 region has the DNA TGCGCCAGCAGCTTGGCACAGGGGGCAGATACGCAGTATTTT. Translating it yields CASSLAQGADTQYF. The rearrangement joins TRBV5-1 to TRBJ2-3, with 8 bases matching TRBD1. Germline trimming cut 0 bases from V and 4 bases from J; bases unmatched to any gene: 1. Looked up from germline, CDR1 is SGHRS and CDR2 is YFSETQ. The CDR3 is made up of 14 amino acids.